This T cell receptor (beta chain) stems from a study of early stage breast cancer tumors. This clone was seen only a few times. Antigen specificity is unknown. Repertoires were generated with immunoSEQ multiplex PCR, while TCRdb's copy carries only in-frame clones and drops some. This table holds about 51,000 clones, around 78% found once. This CDR3 spans 14 amino acids. V lost 3 bases and J 4 bases, leaving 12 bases between the germline ends. Germline V gene lookup returns CDR1 MNHEY and CDR2 SMNVEV (reference sequence). Whole-study results and caveats: Comparing each tissue with blood distinguished tumor from normal in about 85% of the 16 patients.

The V gene is TRBV27, the J gene TRBJ1-2; D perhaps matches TRBD1 (6 bases). The sequencing sample was made of blood. The receptor was derived from a person in their 40s with breast cancer. CDR3 bases: TGTGCCAGCAGTTTCGGGGGCGCGGGCTATGGCTACACCTTC. Its protein is CASSFGGAGYGYTF.